This is a list of T cell receptor beta chains from one sample in a study of blood T cell repertoires in COVID-19. Generated by immunoSEQ multiplex PCR, the TCRdb table keeps only in-frame clones and is missing some. The sample has under 300,000 clones, just under 90% seen once; the top ten hold less than 2%. The sample consisted of PBMCs or T cells enriched from blood (not recorded which). All receptors derive from a woman aged 55-70 years who had recovered from COVID-19. CDR3s include the opening cysteine and the closing phenylalanine or tryptophan. The D gene is left open where the match is weak. Rows may omit the clone size; those that give it use once, few, many or a size class.

CAGSLTGGTEAFF	TGTGCCGGCAGCTTAACAGGAGGGACTGAAGCTTTCTTT	NA	TRBV7-2	TRBJ1-1	NA
CASSLAQRGIGADTQYF	TGTGCCAGCAGCTTGGCCCAACGGGGTATTGGCGCAGATACGCAGTATTTT	NA	TRBV5-4	TRBJ2-3	NA
CASSYSKSGGDYGYTF	TGTGCCAGCAGTTACTCGAAAAGCGGGGGGGACTATGGCTACACCTTC	NA	TRBV6-5	TRBJ1-2	NA
CASSIEALGQGADRNTGELFF	TGTGCCAGTAGTATTGAAGCCTTGGGACAGGGGGCTGACCGGAACACCGGGGAGCTGTTTTTT	NA	TRBV19	TRBJ2-2	TRBD1
CASSLRTLGGNQPQHF	TGTGCCAGCAGCTTGCGGACCCTCGGGGGCAATCAGCCCCAGCATTTT	NA	TRBV7-8	TRBJ1-5	NA
CASSSLRESELFF	TGTGCCAGCAGTTCCTTACGGGAGTCCGAACTGTTTTTT	NA	TRBV7-9	TRBJ1-4	NA
CASRGGSHQPQHF	TGTGCCAGCCGGGGGGGGTCCCATCAGCCCCAGCATTTT	NA	TRBV7-9	TRBJ1-5	NA
CASSLSPNSYEQYF	TGTGCCAGCAGCTTAAGTCCTAACTCCTACGAGCAGTACTTC	NA	TRBV7-2	TRBJ2-7	NA
CASSDPRTGLFNSPLHF	TGCGCCAGCAGTGACCCTCGGACAGGGTTATTCAATTCACCCCTCCACTTT	NA	TRBV10-2	TRBJ1-6	TRBD1
CASSAPAGNEQYF	TGTGCCAGCAGCGCCCCAGCGGGGAACGAGCAGTACTTC	NA	TRBV9	TRBJ2-7	TRBD2
CASSPYHRASGNTIYF	TGTGCCAGCAGCCCCTACCACAGGGCCTCTGGAAACACCATATATTTT	once	TRBV3-1/TRBV3-2	TRBJ1-3	NA
CAWRRTGTYEQYF	TGTGCCTGGAGGCGGACAGGGACCTACGAGCAGTACTTC	NA	TRBV30	TRBJ2-7	TRBD1
CASSPISTSGGAGEQYF	TGTGCCAGCAGCCCCATATCTACGAGCGGGGGGGCCGGGGAGCAGTACTTC	NA	TRBV9	TRBJ2-7	TRBD2
CAISESQQVGNEQYF	TGTGCCATCAGTGAGTCACAACAGGTGGGAAACGAGCAGTACTTC	NA	TRBV10-3	TRBJ2-7	NA
CSARGSQQFF	TGCAGTGCTAGAGGCAGTCAGCAGTTCTTC	NA	TRBV20-1	TRBJ2-1	NA
CASSGGPGDQPQHF	TGTGCCAGCAGCGGGGGTCCGGGGGATCAGCCCCAGCATTTT	NA	TRBV5-5	TRBJ1-5	NA